A single sample gave rise to the 9 T cell receptor beta chains below, sequenced in a study of shared clonotypes between healthy human individuals. Libraries were prepared by immunoSEQ multiplex PCR; TCRdb keeps only in-frame clonotypes and omits some of them. Among 110,000 or so clones listed, around two thirds were seen once. The sample consisted of memory CD8+ T cells sorted from blood. Documented subset: CD45RO+ cells pooled with CCR7-negative TemRA cells. These receptors all stem from a woman in her twenties or thirties in good health.

A few counts support this clone. CDR3 DNA: TGTGCCAGCAGCTTAGAAGACCGAACCTACGAGCAGTACTTC. It yields the protein CASSLEDRTYEQYF. This chain joins TRBV7-9 and TRBJ2-7; D unclear. The CDR3 is made up of 14 amino acids. The germline V gene has CDR1 SEHNR and CDR2 FQNEAQ (reference sequence). The ends were cut back, 1 base at V and 2 bases at J, with 9 bases in the middle.

This clone was detected a few times. The V and J genes are TRBV19 and TRBJ1-5; perhaps TRBD1 as D (5 bases). Trimming took off 0 bases at V and 0 bases at J, with 12 bases between the two ends. CDR1 is LNHDA, CDR2 SQIVND, per germline (reference sequence). The CDR3 spans 17 residues. CDR3 loop: CASSIERGGTSNQPQHF. DNA of the CDR3: TGTGCCAGTAGTATAGAGCGGGGAGGGACTAGCAATCAGCCCCAGCATTTT. Complete variable domain (other parts from reference TRBV19 and TRBJ1-5): DGGITQSPKYLFRKEGQNVTLSCEQNLNHDAMYWYRQDPGQGLRLIYYSQIVNDFQKGDIAEGYSVSREKKESFPLTVTSAQKNPTAFYLCASSIERGGTSNQPQHFGDGTRLSIL.

V gene TRBV5-4 combines with J gene TRBJ2-1; 10 positions agree with TRBD1. V dropped 4 bases and J dropped 2; count of bases not matched to a gene: 6. Germline V gene data show CDR1 as SGHNT and CDR2 as YYREEE (reference sequence). The CDR3 contains 16 residues. Here the CDR3 DNA reads TGTGCCAGCAGCGCCCGGGACAGGGGCCCCTACAATGAGCAGTTCTTC. This sequence encodes CASSARDRGPYNEQFF.

Notes on this clone: This clone may be a read error of a much larger clone one base away. The chain employs TRBV7-4 and TRBJ1-1, with D unresolved. Germline V gene sequence: CDR1 SGHVT, CDR2 SQSDAQ. Trimming pared 5 bases from V and 1 base from J, leaving 5 bases between. The CDR3 is 12 amino acids. CDR3 region: CASSLTNTEAFF. In DNA form, the CDR3 reads TGTGCCAGCAGCCTCACGAACACTGAAGCTTTCTTT.

This clone was recorded a few times. The V and J genes are TRBV13 and TRBJ2-1, with TRBD2 identical over 8 bases. J gave up 9 bases and V 5 bases, and 9 bases lay outside the gene matches. The CDR3 runs to 14 residues. Germline CDR1 is PRHDT and CDR2 is FYEKMQ (reference sequence). CDR3 in DNA: TGTGCCAGCAGCCAGGAGGGACTAGAAGTTGAGCAGTTCTTC. Translation gives CASSQEGLEVEQFF. Full variable domain (outside the CDR3, taken from reference TRBV13 and TRBJ2-1): AAGVIQSPRHLIKEKRETATLKCYPIPRHDTVYWYQQGPGQDPQFLISFYEKMQSDKGSIPDRFSAQQFSDYHSELNMSSLELGDSALYFCASSQEGLEVEQFFGPGTRLTVL.

This clone was seen only once. The chain combines TRBV6-1 with TRBJ2-7; D might be TRBD1 (6 bases). Germline V CDR1 and CDR2: MNHNS, SASEGT. This CDR3 contains 14 residues. V lost 4 bases, J lost 2 bases, and 12 bases lay in between. The CDR3 sequence: CASSGQANAYEQYF. The CDR3 DNA sequence: TGTGCCAGCAGTGGACAGGCCAACGCCTACGAGCAGTACTTC.

V gene TRBV7-8 combines with J gene TRBJ2-7, with a weak D call TRBD1 (6 bases). The germline V and J ends were trimmed by 1 base and 2 bases, with 12 bases remaining between them. CDR3 length: 15 residues. Germline-derived CDR1 and CDR2 are SGHVS and FQNEAQ. This chain's CDR3 is CASSLEGDTTYEQYF. The CDR3 nucleotides are TGTGCCAGCAGCTTAGAGGGGGACACTACCTACGAGCAGTACTTC.

This chain connects TRBV5-1 to TRBJ2-2; D unresolved. The CDR3 is 15 amino acids. Germline V gives CDR1 SGHRS, CDR2 YFSETQ. Trimming pared 4 bases from V and 0 bases from J, leaving 10 bases between. CDR3 coding DNA: TGCGCCAGCAGCAATGGAGAATCGAACACCGGGGAGCTGTTTTTT. Its protein product is CASSNGESNTGELFF.

The V and J genes are TRBV7-2 and TRBJ2-5, with D perhaps matching TRBD2 (6 bases). The CDR3 is 14 amino acids. The V gene's germline CDR1 is SGHTA and CDR2 FQGNSA. V lost 5 bases and J 0 bases, leaving 10 bases between the germline ends. CDR3 in amino acids: CASSTGLNQETQYF. In DNA, the CDR3 is TGTGCCAGCAGCACCGGACTAAACCAAGAGACCCAGTACTTC.